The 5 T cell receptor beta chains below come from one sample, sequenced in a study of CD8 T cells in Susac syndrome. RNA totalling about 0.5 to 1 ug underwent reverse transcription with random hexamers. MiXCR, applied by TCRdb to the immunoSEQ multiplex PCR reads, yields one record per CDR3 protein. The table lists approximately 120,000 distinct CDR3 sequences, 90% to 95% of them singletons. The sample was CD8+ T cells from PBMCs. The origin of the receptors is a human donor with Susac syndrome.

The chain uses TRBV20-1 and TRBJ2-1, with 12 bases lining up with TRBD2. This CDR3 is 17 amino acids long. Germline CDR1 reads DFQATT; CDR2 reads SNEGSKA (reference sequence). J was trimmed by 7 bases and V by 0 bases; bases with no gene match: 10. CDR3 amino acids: CSARDPGGLAGFNEQFF. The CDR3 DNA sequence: TGCAGTGCTAGAGATCCGGGAGGACTAGCGGGGTTTAATGAGCAGTTCTTC.

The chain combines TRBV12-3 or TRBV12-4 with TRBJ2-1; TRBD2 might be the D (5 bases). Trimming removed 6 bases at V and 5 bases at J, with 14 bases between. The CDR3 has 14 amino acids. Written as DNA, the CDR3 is TGTGCCAGCAGGATAGAGGGCGTTGACAATGAGCAGTTCTTC. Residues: CASRIEGVDNEQFF.

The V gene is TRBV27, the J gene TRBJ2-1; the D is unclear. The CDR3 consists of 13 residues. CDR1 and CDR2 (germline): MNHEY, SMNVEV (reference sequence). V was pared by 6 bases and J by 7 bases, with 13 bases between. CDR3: CASSLAILNEQFF. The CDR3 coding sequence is TGTGCCAGCAGCCTCGCCATTCTGAATGAGCAGTTCTTC.

The CDR3 spells CASSQDSGAGANVLTF. The DNA for the CDR3 is TGTGCCAGCAGCCAAGATTCAGGGGCTGGGGCCAACGTCCTGACTTTC. V is TRBV4-2 and J is TRBJ2-6, with D maybe TRBD1 (6 bases). This CDR3 has 16 residues. Germline V gene data show CDR1 as LGHNA and CDR2 as YNFKEQ. Trimming left V 0 bases short and J 2 bases short, with 8 bases between.

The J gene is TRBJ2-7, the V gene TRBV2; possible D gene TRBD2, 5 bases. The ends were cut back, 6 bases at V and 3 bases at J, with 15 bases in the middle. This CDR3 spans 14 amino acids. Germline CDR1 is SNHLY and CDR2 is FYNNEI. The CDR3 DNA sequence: TGTGCCAGCAGGGAGGAGCTTGGTGACTACGAGCAGTACTTC. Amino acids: CASREELGDYEQYF.